These 18 T cell receptor beta chains were all obtained from the same sample, sequenced in a study of Graves' ophthalmopathy and Graves' hyperthyroidism. Using RNA transcripts, the TCR beta CDR3 regions were amplified. HTBI primers were employed in first-round RT-PCR, then a second-round multiplex PCR followed. One entry per CDR3 protein, called by TCRdb with MiXCR from the multiplex PCR reads. The sample includes roughly 300,000 distinct CDR3 sequences, roughly 16% of them seen just once. Specimen: peripheral blood. The source of these receptors is an adult man with Graves' ophthalmopathy.

This clonotype has ten or more counts. A read error may explain this, as a much larger clone is one base away. The chain employs TRBV5-4 and TRBJ1-1; no reliable D call. The germline V gene has CDR1 SGHNT and CDR2 YYREEE (reference sequence). This CDR3 spans 15 amino acids. CDR3 coding DNA: TGTGCCAACAGCCGAGTCGCTACAGAGAACACTGAAGCTTTCTTT. This gives the protein CANSRVATENTEAFF.

This clonotype was counted many times. The chain is built from TRBV24-1 and TRBJ2-5, with 12 bases matching TRBD2. The CDR3 is made up of 16 amino acids. Germline-derived CDR1 and CDR2 are KGHDR and SFDVKD. V shed 2 bases, J shed 5 bases, and the junction held 5 bases outside the gene matches. The CDR3 sequence: CATSDSRLAGVETQYF. The DNA for the CDR3 is TGTGCCACCAGTGATTCCAGACTAGCGGGAGTGGAGACCCAGTACTTC.

This clonotype showed up many times. The chain links TRBV2 to TRBJ1-2; 8 nucleotides match TRBD1. The ends lost 0 bases at V and 5 bases at J; junction bases unmatched: 8. CDR3 length: 16 amino acids. Germline CDR1 is SNHLY and CDR2 is FYNNEI. CDR3 loop: CASSEARQGTGYGYTF. CDR3 sequence (DNA): TGTGCCAGCAGTGAAGCCCGACAGGGGACGGGTTATGGCTACACCTTC.

The chain combines TRBV7-6 with TRBJ1-1, with D possibly being TRBD1 (5 bases). The V end lost 5 bases, the J end lost 0 bases, and 10 bases lay between the germline ends. The germline CDR1 and CDR2 sequences are SGHVS and FNYEAQ. The length of the CDR3 is 14 residues. The CDR3 sequence: CASSRSGLNTEAFF. In DNA, the CDR3 is TGTGCCAGCAGCCGATCAGGGCTGAACACTGAAGCTTTCTTT.

The sample holds many counts of this clonotype. A much larger clone sits a single nucleotide away, making a read error possible. This rearrangement joins TRBV11-2 to TRBJ2-7, with a tentative D call TRBD2 (6 bases). The ends were cut back, 6 bases at V and 0 bases at J, with 9 bases in the middle. Germline V gene lookup returns CDR1 SGHAT and CDR2 FQNNGV. The CDR3 contains 13 residues. CDR3 sequence reads: CASRRDRSYEQYF. CDR3 DNA sequence: TGTGCCAGCAGGCGGGACCGCTCCTACGAGCAGTACTTC. Based on the CDR3 plus reference TRBV11-2 and TRBJ2-7, the full variable domain is EAGVAQSPRYKIIEKRQSVAFWCNPISGHATLYWYQQILGQGPKLLIQFQNNGVVDDSQLPKDRFSAERLKGVDSTLKIQPAKLEDSAVYLCASRRDRSYEQYFGPGTRLTVT.

The V and J genes are TRBV7-6 and TRBJ1-6; possible D gene TRBD1, 6 bases. V lost 3 bases to trimming and J lost 4 bases, with 10 bases between them. In germline, CDR1 is SGHVS, CDR2 FNYEAQ. This CDR3 comprises 15 residues. CDR3 coding DNA: TGTGCCAGCAGCTTCGGAGGGGGTTATAATTCACCCCTCCACTTT. It codes for CASSFGGGYNSPLHF.

There are many counts of this clonotype. The chain recombines TRBV19 with TRBJ1-5; 9 bases are a match to TRBD1. Losses at the gene ends were 6 bases for V and 6 bases for J; bases not matched to a gene: 6. CDR3 length equals 14 residues. The germline V gene has CDR1 LNHDA and CDR2 SQIVND (reference sequence). The CDR3 coding sequence is TGTGCCAGTAGCTTTACAGGGGGCGGTCAGCCCCAGCATTTT. Translated, it gives CASSFTGGGQPQHF.

This clonotype was picked up a small number of times. The chain is built from TRBV28 and TRBJ1-1, with D hard to call. This CDR3 comprises 11 residues. V dropped 10 bases and J dropped 7 bases, with 13 bases sitting between them. The germline V gene has CDR1 MDHEN and CDR2 SYDVKM. The CDR3 loop is CATIRTDEAFF. CDR3 DNA: TGTGCCACCATTAGGACGGATGAAGCTTTCTTT.

In its sample, this clonotype was seen many times. V gene TRBV6-1 combines with J gene TRBJ2-7; 8 positions agree with TRBD1. CDR3 length: 16 residues. Germline values: CDR1 MNHNS, CDR2 SASEGT. V was clipped by 6 bases and J by 6 bases; unmatched bases: 16. CDR3 nucleotide sequence: TGTGCCAGCAGACGAGCCCCCTTTTCGACAGGGGCCGAGCAGTACTTC. Its translation is CASRRAPFSTGAEQYF.

This clonotype was picked up many times. V gene TRBV6-5 combines with J gene TRBJ2-7, with 8 bases aligning to TRBD1. Germline-derived CDR1 and CDR2 are MNHEY and SVGAGI. The CDR3 extends over 16 amino acids. After removal of 3 bases from V and 3 bases from J, the junction contained 10 bases not matched to a gene. The CDR3 protein is CASSYPLAGGGYEQYF. Written as DNA, the CDR3 is TGTGCCAGCAGTTATCCTTTGGCAGGGGGCGGCTACGAGCAGTACTTC.

This clonotype was seen ten or more times. The chain joins TRBV20-1 to TRBJ2-3; the D call may be TRBD1 or TRBD2 (6 bases each). The CDR3 runs 13 residues. Germline V gene data show CDR1 as DFQATT and CDR2 as SNEGSKA (reference sequence). V was trimmed by 8 bases and J by 2 bases, leaving 14 bases between them. CDR3 DNA: TGCAGTCCAAGGGGGGCCTTCACAGATACGCAGTATTTT. Translation gives CSPRGAFTDTQYF.

The gene calls are TRBV30 and TRBJ2-2; the D gene is possibly TRBD1 (6 bases). The CDR3 extends over 16 amino acids. The germline V and J ends were trimmed by 8 bases and 1 base, with 20 bases remaining between them. Germline lookup yields CDR1 GTSNPN and CDR2 SVGIG (reference sequence). The DNA of the CDR3 is TGTGCCCAGGGGCCCCGAATAGGGGGGAACACCGGGGAGCTGTTTTTT. It codes for CAQGPRIGGNTGELFF. The full variable domain, its missing parts supplied by reference TRBV30 and TRBJ2-2, is SQTIHQWPATLVQPVGSPLSLECTVEGTSNPNLYWYRQAAGRGLQLLFYSVGIGQISSEVPQNLSASRPQDRQFILSSKKLLLSDSGFYLCAQGPRIGGNTGELFFGEGSRLTVL.

The chain has TRBV12-3 or TRBV12-4 and TRBJ1-2; 11 nucleotides match TRBD1. J was trimmed by 1 base and V by 3 bases; bases with no gene match: 4. The CDR3 is 16 residues long. In DNA, the CDR3 is TGTGCCAGCAGTTTGGCCGGGACAGGGGGTAACTATGGCTACACCTTC. It yields the protein CASSLAGTGGNYGYTF.

This clonotype was seen many times. The rearrangement uses TRBV6-1 and TRBJ1-1; D remains unclear. CDR1 is MNHNS, CDR2 SASEGT, per germline. Trimming took off 4 bases at V and 4 bases at J, with 7 bases between the two ends. This CDR3 spans 12 amino acids. The CDR3 region has the DNA TGTGCCAGCAGTGGAGGTGGCACTGAAGCTTTCTTT. This translates into CASSGGGTEAFF.

This clonotype was detected many times. This sequence joins TRBV6-4 and TRBJ1-5, with TRBD1 identical over 12 bases. CDR1 and CDR2 (germline): MRHNA, SNTAGT. CDR3 length: 17 amino acids. V was clipped by 6 bases and J by 6 bases; unmatched bases: 12. Here the CDR3 DNA reads TGTGCCAGCAGACCGCACCCGGGGACAGGGGGCCGTCAGCCCCAGCATTTT. Its translation is CASRPHPGTGGRQPQHF.

The chain links TRBV28 to TRBJ1-2; D is unclear. V lost 6 bases, J lost 8 bases, and 13 bases lay in between. The CDR3 sequence is 12 residues long. Germline lookup yields CDR1 MDHEN and CDR2 SYDVKM. The CDR3 region is CASRLPAGGYTF. CDR3 DNA: TGTGCCAGCAGGCTCCCGGCGGGGGGCTACACCTTC.

About this clonotype: Being one base from a much bigger clone, this may be a read error. The chain employs TRBV5-1 and TRBJ2-7, with 10 bases matching TRBD2. Germline CDR1 reads SGHRS; CDR2 reads YFSETQ. CDR3 length: 15 residues. V lost 4 bases, J lost 5 bases, and 9 bases stayed unmatched. The CDR3 sequence: CASSLASGRFDEQYF. The CDR3 nucleotides are TGCGCCAGCAGCCTAGCTAGCGGGAGATTTGACGAGCAGTACTTC.

In its sample, this clonotype was seen many times. The genes are TRBV2 and TRBJ1-1, with D hard to call. V was clipped by 5 bases and J by 2 bases, with 15 bases between them. CDR1 and CDR2 (germline): SNHLY, FYNNEI. This CDR3 comprises 15 residues. The CDR3 coding sequence is TGTGCCAGCAGTCGTACGCCGGTGGGTAACACTGAAGCTTTCTTT. Encoded protein: CASSRTPVGNTEAFF.